This T cell receptor (beta chain) was documented in a study of CD8+ T cells in alopecia areata. The sample's treatment: oral pan-JAK inhibitor, 5-10 mg twice daily. Alopecia areata patients gave lesional scalp punch biopsies and peripheral blood samples. Following extraction, RNA underwent reverse transcription to cDNA, which served as the sequencing template. Measured with immunoSEQ multiplex PCR; TCRdb has only the in-frame clones, and not every one. The sample lists around 120,000 clones, 60% to 65% occurring once. Trimming left V 3 bases short and J 9 bases short, with 19 bases between. CDR3 length equals 15 residues. Per germline, CDR1 SGHRS and CDR2 YFSETQ.

The sequenced sample was CD4+ T cells sorted from blood, obtained at week 4, from a patient treated with tofacitinib. The chain uses TRBV5-1 and TRBJ2-1; D is possibly TRBD2 (6 bases). The receptor's source is a human donor with alopecia areata. The CDR3 DNA reads as TGCGCCAGCAGCTGGGGCGTCGGGGGATCTGCTGAGCAGTTCTTC. This sequence encodes CASSWGVGGSAEQFF.